This entry lists 23 T cell receptor beta chains sequenced from one sample in a study of cytomegalovirus exposure and HLA in healthy donors. Both 60 Vbeta primers and 13 Jbeta primers went into the PCR. Produced via immunoSEQ multiplex PCR; TCRdb's table is partial and in-frame only. This repertoire includes approximately 110,000 clones. Sequenced sample: PBMCs. Every receptor here comes from a man between 40 and 49 years old in good health and CMV-seronegative.

The chain uses TRBV5-1 and TRBJ2-5; 8 bases match TRBD2. This CDR3 has 14 residues. J lost 5 bases, V lost 7 bases, and 10 bases had no gene match. CDR1 is SGHRS, CDR2 YFSETQ, per germline. The CDR3 protein is CASYPGTRAETQYF. The CDR3 DNA is TGCGCCAGCTACCCCGGGACTAGGGCCGAGACCCAGTACTTC.

The V call is TRBV28, the J call TRBJ2-5; D is perhaps TRBD2 (5 bases). The germline V gene encodes CDR1 MDHEN and CDR2 SYDVKM. V was clipped by 3 bases and J by 10 bases, with 15 bases between them. This CDR3 is 13 amino acids long. The CDR3 DNA is TGTGCCAGCAGTTTCAATACGCTAGAGGGCCAGTACTTC. Encoded protein: CASSFNTLEGQYF.

The chain joins TRBV5-6 to TRBJ2-5; the match to TRBD2 covers 8 bases. V dropped 5 bases and J dropped 1; count of bases not matched to a gene: 10. From germline, CDR1 is SGHDT and CDR2 YYEEEE. CDR3 length equals 16 residues. CDR3 amino acids: CASSSLSGKSQETQYF. The DNA for the CDR3 is TGTGCCAGCAGTTCCCTTAGCGGGAAAAGCCAAGAGACCCAGTACTTC.

CDR3 loop: CATHQGSNQPQHF. The CDR3, as DNA: TGTGCCACCCATCAGGGTAGCAATCAGCCCCAGCATTTT. The chain uses TRBV10-3 and TRBJ1-5; the D gene is possibly TRBD1 (5 bases). This CDR3 contains 13 residues. The germline gives CDR1 ENHRY, CDR2 SYGVKD. V lost 10 bases to trimming and J lost 0 bases, with 10 bases between them.

V gene TRBV5-1 combines with J gene TRBJ2-3, with 12 bases aligning to TRBD2. V was clipped by 4 bases and J by 6 bases; unmatched bases: 3. Germline V gene sequence: CDR1 SGHRS, CDR2 YFSETQ. The CDR3 has 14 residues. The CDR3 coding sequence is TGCGCCAGCAGCATGACTAGCGGGAGCGATACGCAGTATTTT. This translates into CASSMTSGSDTQYF.

This chain links TRBV6-5 with TRBJ1-4; the D is unclear. CDR3 size: 14 residues. The V gene's germline CDR1 is MNHEY and CDR2 SVGAGI. V lost 0 bases and J lost 8, with 10 bases in between. The CDR3 loop is CASSYSPRGEKLFF. CDR3 coding DNA: TGTGCCAGCAGTTACTCTCCTAGAGGCGAAAAACTGTTTTTT.

V and J are TRBV28 and TRBJ2-3, with TRBD2 as a possible D gene (5 bases). Germline loops: CDR1 MDHEN, CDR2 SYDVKM. CDR3 length: 16 residues. V shed 2 bases and J shed 7 bases, with 19 bases lying between them. The CDR3 DNA is TGTGCCAGCAGTTTACCCGAGCGGCCCCTACCTTATACGCAGTATTTT. Its protein is CASSLPERPLPYTQYF.

This sequence joins TRBV9 and TRBJ1-5, with 7 bases matching TRBD1. Germline-derived CDR1 and CDR2 are SGDLS and YYNGEE. J was trimmed by 8 bases and V by 2 bases; bases with no gene match: 10. There are 15 residues in the CDR3. The CDR3 reads CASSVNRDSQKPQHF. The CDR3 DNA sequence: TGTGCCAGCAGCGTTAACCGGGACAGCCAAAAGCCCCAGCATTTT. The whole variable domain, filled in from reference TRBV9 and TRBJ1-5, reads DSGVTQTPKHLITATGQRVTLRCSPRSGDLSVYWYQQSLDQGLQFLIQYYNGEERAKGNILERFSAQQFPDLHSELNLSSLELGDSALYFCASSVNRDSQKPQHFGDGTRLSIL.

V is TRBV5-1 and J is TRBJ2-7; D may be TRBD1 (6 bases). CDR1 is SGHRS, CDR2 YFSETQ, per germline. The V and J ends lost 4 bases and 3 bases respectively, with 14 bases between them. This CDR3 has 14 amino acids. CDR3 bases: TGCGCCAGCAGCACCGACCGGGACAACTACGAGCAGTACTTC. Residues: CASSTDRDNYEQYF.

V is TRBV5-1 and J is TRBJ1-1; D call uncertain. CDR1 and CDR2 (germline): SGHRS, YFSETQ. Trimming took 4 bases from V and 4 from J, leaving 14 bases between them. This CDR3 has 14 amino acids. CDR3 amino acids: CASSPNPGRTEAFF. The CDR3 bases are TGCGCCAGCAGCCCAAATCCGGGTCGCACTGAAGCTTTCTTT. The full variable domain, with the rest looked up from reference TRBV5-1 and TRBJ1-1, is KAGVTQTPRYLIKTRGQQVTLSCSPISGHRSVSWYQQTPGQGLQFLFEYFSETQRNKGNFPGRFSGRQFSNSRSEMNVSTLELGDSALYLCASSPNPGRTEAFFGQGTRLTVV.

This chain links TRBV11-2 with TRBJ2-5; 7 bases agree with TRBD1. The J call could be wrong; TRBJ2-7 is a better fit for the DNA end. CDR1 and CDR2 (germline): SGHAT, FQNNGV. This CDR3 spans 14 amino acids. This chain's CDR3 is CASRSTGAAYEQYF. CDR3 sequence (DNA): TGTGCCAGCAGGTCTACAGGGGCAGCCTACGAGCAGTACTTC.

V is TRBV4-1 and J is TRBJ2-4, with a tentative D call TRBD1 (6 bases). Germline-derived CDR1 and CDR2 are MGHRA and YSYEKL. The CDR3 is 15 residues long. Deletions cut 0 bases from V and 4 bases from J, with 10 bases between. The CDR3 sequence: CASSQEGRGKNIQYF. CDR3 nucleotide sequence: TGCGCCAGCAGCCAAGAGGGCAGGGGAAAAAACATTCAGTACTTC.

This chain links TRBV5-4 with TRBJ1-1; a possible D gene is TRBD1 (6 bases). Germline loops: CDR1 SGHNT, CDR2 YYREEE (reference sequence). This CDR3 has 13 residues. Trimming cost V 2 bases and J 13 bases, with 18 bases left between them. Here the CDR3 reads CASSFYPQGRDFF. CDR3 nucleotides: TGTGCCAGCAGCTTCTACCCACAGGGAAGGGATTTCTTT. Full variable domain (remainder filled in from reference TRBV5-4 and TRBJ1-1): ETGVTQSPTHLIKTRGQQVTLRCSSQSGHNTVSWYQQALGQGPQFIFQYYREEENGRGNFPPRFSGLQFPNYSSELNVNALELDDSALYLCASSFYPQGRDFFGQGTRLTVV.

V is TRBV7-9 and J is TRBJ1-1; 7 nucleotides line up with TRBD1. The CDR3 has 17 residues. Germline V gene lookup returns CDR1 SEHNR and CDR2 FQNEAQ (reference sequence). With V trimmed by 5 bases and J by 3 bases, 15 bases remained unmatched. CDR3 DNA sequence: TGTGCCAGCAGCCCGCAGGGCCGTTTACAGGGGTACACTGAAGCTTTCTTT. It codes for CASSPQGRLQGYTEAFF.

V gene TRBV4-1 combines with J gene TRBJ2-2; 9 bases align to TRBD1. CDR1 and CDR2 from the germline V gene are MGHRA and YSYEKL. The CDR3 runs to 15 residues. J was trimmed by 5 bases and V by 4 bases; bases with no gene match: 5. The CDR3 loop is CASSPGQGRTGELFF. The CDR3 bases are TGCGCCAGCAGCCCCGGACAGGGGCGAACCGGGGAGCTGTTTTTT.

V and J are TRBV25-1 and TRBJ2-2, with D possibly TRBD1 on 5 matching bases. V was clipped by 7 bases and J by 1 base, with 7 bases between them. The CDR3 runs 13 residues. Germline-derived CDR1 and CDR2 are MGHDK and SYGVNS. CDR3 nucleotides: TGTGCCAGCAAACAGGTGAACACCGGGGAGCTGTTTTTT. This gives the protein CASKQVNTGELFF. The full variable domain, in which reference TRBV25-1 and TRBJ2-2 provide the parts outside the CDR3, is EADIYQTPRYLVIGTGKKITLECSQTMGHDKMYWYQQDPGMELHLIHYSYGVNSTEKGDLSSESTVSRIRTEHFPLTLESARPSHTSQYLCASKQVNTGELFFGEGSRLTVL.

This chain joins TRBV6-6 and TRBJ2-2; tentative D call: TRBD1 (6 bases). CDR3 length: 16 amino acids. Trimming took off 0 bases at V and 1 base at J, with 9 bases between the two ends. Germline loops: CDR1 MNHNY, CDR2 SVGAGI (reference sequence). For the CDR3, the DNA is TGTGCCAGCAGTTACTCGGCAGGGGTGAACACCGGGGAGCTGTTTTTT. It encodes CASSYSAGVNTGELFF.

The chain joins TRBV15 to TRBJ2-7; TRBD2 aligns across 7 bases. Germline V CDR1 and CDR2: LNHNV, YYDKDF (reference sequence). The CDR3 covers 16 residues. The J segment lost 3 bases and the V segment lost 1 base, leaving 9 bases of the junction unmatched. The CDR3 nucleotides are TGTGCCACCAGCAGAGCTTCTAGGGTAGCGGGCTACGAGCAGTACTTC. It codes for CATSRASRVAGYEQYF.

The chain joins TRBV30 to TRBJ2-5; TRBD2 is a possible D gene (5 bases). The germline V and J ends were trimmed by 0 bases and 1 base, with 6 bases remaining between them. The germline V gene has CDR1 GTSNPN and CDR2 SVGIG (reference sequence). The CDR3 contains 13 residues. The CDR3 nucleotides read TGTGCCTGGAGTGTCCGGGGCCAAGAGACCCAGTACTTC. As protein: CAWSVRGQETQYF. Filled out from reference TRBV30 and TRBJ2-5, the complete variable domain reads SQTIHQWPATLVQPVGSPLSLECTVEGTSNPNLYWYRQAAGRGLQLLFYSVGIGQISSEVPQNLSASRPQDRQFILSSKKLLLSDSGFYLCAWSVRGQETQYFGPGTRLLVL.

The V call is TRBV5-4, the J call TRBJ1-2; 7 bases align to TRBD1. The ends lost 5 bases at V and 0 bases at J; junction bases unmatched: 7. Germline assignment: CDR1 SGHNT and CDR2 YYREEE (reference sequence). The CDR3 runs 15 residues. DNA of the CDR3: TGTGCCAGCAGTCAGTACGGGACAGCTAACTATGGCTACACCTTC. Protein product: CASSQYGTANYGYTF.

The genes are TRBV28 and TRBJ2-1; 10 nucleotides line up with TRBD2. The CDR3 runs to 15 residues. The V and J ends lost 7 bases and 2 bases, in that order; junction bases with no gene match: 5. Germline CDR1 is MDHEN and CDR2 is SYDVKM. The CDR3 coding sequence is TGTGCCAGCAAGACTAGCGGGCCCCCCTACAATGAGCAGTTCTTC. Amino acids: CASKTSGPPYNEQFF.

This sequence joins TRBV5-6 and TRBJ1-1; possible D gene TRBD1, 5 bases. CDR3 size: 13 residues. Per germline, CDR1 SGHDT and CDR2 YYEEEE. Trimming left V 0 bases short and J 5 bases short, with 8 bases between. CDR3 protein: CASSLVRGTEAFF. CDR3 DNA: TGTGCCAGCAGCTTGGTACGGGGGACTGAAGCTTTCTTT.

The chain employs TRBV7-8 and TRBJ1-5; no firm D call. Trimming removed 6 bases from V and 4 bases from J, with 16 bases in between. The V gene's germline CDR1 is SGHVS and CDR2 FQNEAQ. This CDR3 region has 15 residues. The CDR3 coding sequence is TGTGCCAGCAGTCCCGTCGGTCGGGAAAATCAGCCCCAGCATTTT. It is translated as CASSPVGRENQPQHF.